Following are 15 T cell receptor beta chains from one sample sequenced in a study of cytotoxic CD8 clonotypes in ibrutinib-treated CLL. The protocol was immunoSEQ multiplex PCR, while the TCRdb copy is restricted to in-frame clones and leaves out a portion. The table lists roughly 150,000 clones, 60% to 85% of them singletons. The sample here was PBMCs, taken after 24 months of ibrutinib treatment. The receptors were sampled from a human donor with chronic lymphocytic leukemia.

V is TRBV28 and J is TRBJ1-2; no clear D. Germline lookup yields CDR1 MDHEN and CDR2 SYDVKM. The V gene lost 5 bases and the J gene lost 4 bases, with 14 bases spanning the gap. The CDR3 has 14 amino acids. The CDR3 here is CASSPRHGGYGYTF. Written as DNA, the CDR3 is TGTGCCAGCAGTCCAAGGCACGGTGGCTATGGCTACACCTTC.

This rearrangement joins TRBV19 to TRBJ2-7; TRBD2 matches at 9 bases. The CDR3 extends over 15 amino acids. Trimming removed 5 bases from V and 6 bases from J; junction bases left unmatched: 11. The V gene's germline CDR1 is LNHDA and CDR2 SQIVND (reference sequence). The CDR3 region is CASSQWAGGPGEQYF. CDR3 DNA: TGTGCCAGTAGTCAATGGGCGGGAGGGCCGGGCGAGCAGTACTTC.

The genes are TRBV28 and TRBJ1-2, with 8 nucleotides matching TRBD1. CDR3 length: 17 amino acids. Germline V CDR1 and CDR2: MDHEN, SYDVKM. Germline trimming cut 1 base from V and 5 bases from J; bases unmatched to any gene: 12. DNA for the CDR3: TGTGCCAGCAGTTTATTCAGGAGGGGGACAGGAGTGTATGGCTACACCTTC. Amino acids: CASSLFRRGTGVYGYTF.

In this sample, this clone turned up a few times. The CDR3 region is CASSLFGGTEAFF. The CDR3 DNA follows: TGTGCCAGCAGCTTATTCGGGGGGACTGAAGCTTTCTTT. This sequence joins TRBV7-9 and TRBJ1-1; D perhaps matches TRBD1 (5 bases). V dropped 2 bases and J dropped 5 bases, with 9 bases sitting between them. Germline V CDR1 and CDR2: SEHNR, FQNEAQ (reference sequence). This CDR3 region has 13 residues.

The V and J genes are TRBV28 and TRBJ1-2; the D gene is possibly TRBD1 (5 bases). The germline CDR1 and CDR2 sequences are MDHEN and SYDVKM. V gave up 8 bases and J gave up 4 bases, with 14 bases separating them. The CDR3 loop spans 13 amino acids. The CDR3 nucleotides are TGTGCCAGCTCCGGGGGAGGGGCCTATGGCTACACCTTC. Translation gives CASSGGGAYGYTF.

The CDR3 DNA sequence: TGTGCCAGCAGCTTAACGTCCCTAGCTGGGGAGCAGTACTTC. This encodes CASSLTSLAGEQYF. This chain links TRBV7-3 with TRBJ2-7; possibly TRBD2 for D (5 bases). V was trimmed by 0 bases and J by 7 bases, leaving 13 bases between them. The germline CDR1 and CDR2 sequences are SGHTA and FQGTGA. This CDR3 spans 14 amino acids.

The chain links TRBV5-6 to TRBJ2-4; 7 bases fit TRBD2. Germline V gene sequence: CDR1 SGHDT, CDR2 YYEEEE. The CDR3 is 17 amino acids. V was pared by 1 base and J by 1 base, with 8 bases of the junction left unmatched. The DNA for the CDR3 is TGTGCCAGCAGCTTGTGGGGAGGGGTTAGGGCCAAAAACATTCAGTACTTC. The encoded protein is CASSLWGGVRAKNIQYF.

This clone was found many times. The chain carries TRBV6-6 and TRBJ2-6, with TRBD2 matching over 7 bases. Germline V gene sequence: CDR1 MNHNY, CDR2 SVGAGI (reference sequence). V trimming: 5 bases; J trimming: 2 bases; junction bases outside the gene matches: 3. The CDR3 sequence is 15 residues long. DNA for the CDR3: TGTGCCAGCAGTGGGGGGGAAGCTGGGGCCAACGTCCTGACTTTC. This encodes CASSGGEAGANVLTF.

The CDR3 nucleotides read TGCGCCAGCAGCTTCGTCGGGGCAGGGCTTGAGCAGTACTTC. It specifies CASSFVGAGLEQYF. The V call is TRBV5-1, the J call TRBJ2-7; D possibly matches TRBD1 or TRBD2 (5 bases each). Trimming shortened V by 2 bases and J by 7 bases, and 16 bases separated the two germline ends. Germline V gives CDR1 SGHRS, CDR2 YFSETQ. The CDR3 consists of 14 residues.

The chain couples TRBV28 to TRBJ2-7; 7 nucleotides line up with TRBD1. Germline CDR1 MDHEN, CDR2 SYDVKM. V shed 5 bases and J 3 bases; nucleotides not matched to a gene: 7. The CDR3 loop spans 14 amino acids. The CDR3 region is CASSPPGQHYEQYF. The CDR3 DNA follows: TGTGCCAGCAGTCCCCCGGGACAGCACTACGAGCAGTACTTC.

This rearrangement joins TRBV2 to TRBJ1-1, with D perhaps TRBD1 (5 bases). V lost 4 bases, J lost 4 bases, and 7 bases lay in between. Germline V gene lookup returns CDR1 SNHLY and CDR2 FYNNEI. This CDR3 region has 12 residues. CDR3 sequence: CASSGGRTEAFF. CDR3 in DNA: TGTGCCAGCAGTGGGGGACGCACTGAAGCTTTCTTT.

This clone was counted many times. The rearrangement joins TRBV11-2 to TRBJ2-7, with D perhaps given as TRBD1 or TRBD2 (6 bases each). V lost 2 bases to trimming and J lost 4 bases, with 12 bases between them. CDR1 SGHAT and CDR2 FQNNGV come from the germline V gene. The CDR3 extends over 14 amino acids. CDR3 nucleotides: TGTGCCAGCAGCTTAATACCGGGGGCGTACGAGCAGTACTTC. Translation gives CASSLIPGAYEQYF.

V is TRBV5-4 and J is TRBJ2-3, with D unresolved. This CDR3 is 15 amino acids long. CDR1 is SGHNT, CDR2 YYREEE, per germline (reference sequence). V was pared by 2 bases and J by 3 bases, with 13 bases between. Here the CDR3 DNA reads TGTGCCAGCAGCTTCGGGCCCCTCGGGACAGATACGCAGTATTTT. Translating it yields CASSFGPLGTDTQYF.

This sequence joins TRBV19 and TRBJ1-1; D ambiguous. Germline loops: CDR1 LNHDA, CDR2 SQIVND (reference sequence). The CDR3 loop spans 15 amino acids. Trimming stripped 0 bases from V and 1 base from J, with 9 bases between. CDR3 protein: CASSIEGRPNTEAFF. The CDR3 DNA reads TGTGCCAGTAGTATAGAGGGCAGACCGAACACTGAAGCTTTCTTT.

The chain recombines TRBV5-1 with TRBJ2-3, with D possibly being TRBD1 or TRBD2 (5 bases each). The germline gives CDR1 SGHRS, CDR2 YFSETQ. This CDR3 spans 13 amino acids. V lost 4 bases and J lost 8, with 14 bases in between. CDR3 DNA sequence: TGCGCCAGCAGCCGTCGACGGGGCGGTACGCAGTATTTT. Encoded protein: CASSRRRGGTQYF. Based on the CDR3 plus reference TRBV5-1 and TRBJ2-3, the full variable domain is KAGVTQTPRYLIKTRGQQVTLSCSPISGHRSVSWYQQTPGQGLQFLFEYFSETQRNKGNFPGRFSGRQFSNSRSEMNVSTLELGDSALYLCASSRRRGGTQYFGPGTRLTVL.